These 21 T cell receptor beta chains were sequenced from one sample in a study of graft-versus-host responses after intestinal transplantation. The assay was immunoSEQ multiplex PCR, and TCRdb's table has in-frame clones only and misses some. The data contain roughly 73,000 clones, around 86% of them singletons. Their antigens remain unidentified. This sample comprised unstimulated CD8+ T cells sorted from spleen or lymph node cells, obtained before transplant. Receptors were obtained from a human donor who was the organ donor for an intestinal transplant.

The chain combines TRBV5-1 with TRBJ2-7, with 10 nucleotides matching TRBD1. Trimming cost V 5 bases and J 2 bases; bases outside gene matches: 7. Germline V gene sequence: CDR1 SGHRS, CDR2 YFSETQ. There are 15 residues in the CDR3. CDR3: CASSYTGQGAYEQYF. The CDR3 DNA follows: TGCGCCAGCAGTTATACAGGACAGGGGGCCTACGAGCAGTACTTC.

This chain connects TRBV27 to TRBJ2-3; the match to TRBD1 covers 7 bases. Per germline, CDR1 MNHEY and CDR2 SMNVEV (reference sequence). The CDR3 length is 14 residues. J gave up 2 bases and V 6 bases, and 5 bases lay outside the gene matches. CDR3 sequence (DNA): TGTGCCAGCAGAACAGGGGCTATCACAGATACGCAGTATTTT. It is translated as CASRTGAITDTQYF.

The chain has TRBV28 and TRBJ1-2, with TRBD1 as a possible D gene (6 bases). Trimming removed 6 bases at V and 8 bases at J, with 16 bases between. Germline V lookup: CDR1 MDHEN, CDR2 SYDVKM. The CDR3 covers 13 residues. CDR3 residues: CASSRGQSWGYTF. The CDR3 DNA sequence: TGTGCCAGCAGCCGCGGACAGTCCTGGGGCTACACCTTC.

This clone appeared a single time. CDR3 DNA: TGTGCCAGCAGCCGTGATGTGAACACTGAAGCTTTCTTT. Translation: CASSRDVNTEAFF. The V call is TRBV9, the J call TRBJ1-1; D uncertain. CDR1 and CDR2 from the germline V gene are SGDLS and YYNGEE. Deletions cut 4 bases from V and 0 bases from J, with 7 bases between. The CDR3 spans 13 residues.

This chain joins TRBV5-5 and TRBJ2-2, with D perhaps TRBD2 (5 bases). This CDR3 is built from 15 residues. CDR1 is SGHKS and CDR2 is YYEKEE in the germline V gene (reference sequence). V was pared by 6 bases and J by 0 bases, with 12 bases between. Here the CDR3 reads CASTGENANTGELFF. In nucleotides, the CDR3 is TGTGCCAGCACCGGGGAAAACGCGAACACCGGGGAGCTGTTTTTT.

The chain employs TRBV7-9 and TRBJ2-2; TRBD2 aligns across 7 bases. CDR1 and CDR2 from the germline V gene are SEHNR and FQNEAQ (reference sequence). The CDR3 loop spans 15 amino acids. With V trimmed by 4 bases and J by 1 base, 3 bases remained unmatched. The CDR3, as DNA: TGTGCCAGCAGCTACCAGCGGGGGAACACCGGGGAGCTGTTTTTT. It encodes CASSYQRGNTGELFF.

The chain recombines TRBV30 with TRBJ1-3; D is unclear. Per the germline V gene, CDR1 is GTSNPN and CDR2 is SVGIG (reference sequence). This CDR3 spans 14 amino acids. V lost 0 bases and J lost 3, with 9 bases in between. This CDR3 reads CAWSVSGFGNTIYF. In DNA, the CDR3 is TGTGCCTGGAGTGTGTCTGGGTTTGGAAACACCATATATTTT.

The sample holds one count of this clone. The rearrangement links TRBV30 to TRBJ1-1; no clear D gene. CDR3 length equals 11 residues. V lost 4 bases and J 6 bases, leaving 9 bases between the germline ends. CDR1 is GTSNPN and CDR2 is SVGIG in the germline V gene (reference sequence). The CDR3 loop is CAWKRNPEAFF. In DNA form, the CDR3 reads TGTGCCTGGAAGAGGAATCCTGAAGCTTTCTTT.

The J gene is TRBJ1-3, the V gene TRBV28; a possible D gene is TRBD1 (6 bases). This CDR3 region has 16 residues. The V gene lost 6 bases and the J gene lost 1 base, with 16 bases spanning the gap. CDR1 and CDR2 from the germline V gene are MDHEN and SYDVKM. CDR3 region: CASSPTGSISGNTIYF. In DNA, the CDR3 is TGTGCCAGCAGCCCAACAGGGTCAATATCTGGAAACACCATATATTTT.

V usage is TRBV5-1 and J usage is TRBJ2-1; TRBD2 matches 8 bases. The V segment lost 6 bases and the J segment 3 bases; nucleotides outside the gene matches: 8. Germline V CDR1 and CDR2: SGHRS, YFSETQ. There are 15 residues in the CDR3. The chain's CDR3 is CASTLSGGDYNEQFF. CDR3 coding DNA: TGCGCCAGCACCTTAAGCGGGGGCGACTACAATGAGCAGTTCTTC.

This chain connects TRBV4-1 to TRBJ1-3, with D possibly TRBD1 on 6 matching bases. This CDR3 spans 20 amino acids. In germline, CDR1 is MGHRA, CDR2 YSYEKL. Trimming took off 8 bases at V and 3 bases at J, with 32 bases between the two ends. Here the CDR3 reads CASLGEDSSRIGAGGNTIYF. The CDR3 coding sequence is TGCGCCAGCCTGGGGGAGGACAGCTCGAGAATTGGTGCCGGTGGAAACACCATATATTTT.

This chain uses TRBV7-9 with TRBJ1-4; possible D gene TRBD1, 6 bases. CDR1 is SEHNR, CDR2 FQNEAQ, per germline (reference sequence). Trimming stripped 4 bases from V and 2 bases from J, with 20 bases between. The CDR3 contains 18 residues. The CDR3 spells CASSSAGTGFSTNEKLFF. The CDR3 bases are TGTGCCAGCAGCTCCGCCGGAACAGGGTTTTCGACTAATGAAAAACTGTTTTTT.

The V call is TRBV5-8, the J call TRBJ2-1; weak D call: TRBD2 (6 bases). This CDR3 region has 15 residues. Trimming took off 4 bases at V and 7 bases at J, with 18 bases between the two ends. The germline V gene has CDR1 SGHTS and CDR2 YDEGEE. The CDR3 here is CASSLTGIGTNEQFF. The CDR3 DNA reads as TGTGCCAGCAGCCTGACGGGAATCGGGACTAATGAGCAGTTCTTC.

The V gene is TRBV19, the J gene TRBJ2-5; 7 positions match TRBD1. The V and J ends lost 3 bases and 5 bases, in that order; junction bases with no gene match: 12. In germline, CDR1 is LNHDA, CDR2 SQIVND (reference sequence). This CDR3 comprises 16 residues. Here the CDR3 reads CASSMEPTGMGETQYF. CDR3 sequence (DNA): TGTGCCAGTAGTATGGAACCGACAGGGATGGGGGAGACCCAGTACTTC.

This chain joins TRBV11-3 and TRBJ2-7, with 7 bases lining up with TRBD1. The trim removed 7 bases at V and 6 bases at J, leaving 18 bases unmatched. Per the germline V gene, CDR1 is SGHNT and CDR2 is YENEEA. The CDR3 totals 16 residues. The CDR3 spells CASIDTRTGSPGEQYF. In nucleotides, the CDR3 is TGTGCCAGCATCGACACACGGACAGGTAGCCCTGGCGAGCAGTACTTC.

The chain employs TRBV4-2 and TRBJ1-1; TRBD1 is a possible D gene (6 bases). The CDR3 sequence is 13 residues long. Germline V gives CDR1 LGHNA, CDR2 YNFKEQ. V was shortened by 6 bases and J by 3 bases, with 11 bases between the two germline ends. CDR3 nucleotides: TGTGCCAGCAGTGCAGGGGCGGACACTGAAGCTTTCTTT. Amino acids: CASSAGADTEAFF.

V gene TRBV28 combines with J gene TRBJ1-2, with 12 bases fitting TRBD1. This CDR3 region has 12 residues. Germline values: CDR1 MDHEN, CDR2 SYDVKM. After removal of 3 bases from V and 13 bases from J, the junction contained 3 bases not matched to a gene. CDR3 sequence (DNA): TGTGCCAGCAGTTTTGGGACAGGGGGCACCACCTTC. The encoded protein is CASSFGTGGTTF.

The gene calls are TRBV19 and TRBJ1-2, with TRBD1 identical over 7 bases. The CDR3 contains 14 residues. Trimming removed 5 bases from V and 2 bases from J; junction bases left unmatched: 5. Germline values: CDR1 LNHDA, CDR2 SQIVND (reference sequence). CDR3 region: CASSPGTVNYGYTF. The CDR3 DNA sequence: TGTGCCAGTAGTCCAGGGACAGTCAACTATGGCTACACCTTC.

V usage is TRBV27 and J usage is TRBJ2-7, with 9 nucleotides matching TRBD1. Trimming took 2 bases from V and 2 from J; bases not matched to a gene: 7. This CDR3 is built from 16 residues. Germline loops: CDR1 MNHEY, CDR2 SMNVEV (reference sequence). The CDR3 DNA follows: TGTGCCAGCAGTTTAATTGGGGGGACAGGGACCTACGAGCAGTACTTC. Amino acids: CASSLIGGTGTYEQYF.

The CDR3 loop is CASSVWQGVGELFF. CDR3 bases: TGTGCCAGCAGCGTATGGCAGGGGGTCGGGGAGCTGTTTTTT. This rearrangement joins TRBV9 to TRBJ2-2; TRBD1 matches 7 bases. The trim removed 1 base at V and 7 bases at J, leaving 4 bases unmatched. The CDR3 sequence is 14 residues long. Per germline, CDR1 SGDLS and CDR2 YYNGEE.

A few counts support this clone. The chain recombines TRBV19 with TRBJ1-2; D is unclear. CDR1 is LNHDA and CDR2 is SQIVND in the germline V gene (reference sequence). Trimming removed 5 bases at V and 4 bases at J, with 14 bases between. The CDR3 covers 14 residues. The CDR3 region has the DNA TGTGCCAGTAGTCTCGACGTAGGTGGCTATGGCTACACCTTC. It is translated as CASSLDVGGYGYTF.